Shown below are 31 T cell receptor beta chains from a single sample sequenced in a study of blood T cell repertoires in COVID-19. Clones were read by immunoSEQ multiplex PCR, and TCRdb kept only the in-frame ones, dropping some. The sample lists some 99,000 clones; around 89% were seen once. The material sequenced was peripheral blood. These receptors all come from a human donor in a cohort sampled during active COVID-19.

Concerning this clone: Other DNA sequences in this sample translate to the same CDR3. This chain links TRBV29-1 with TRBJ1-1, with TRBD1 as a possible D gene (6 bases). Trimming took 4 bases from V and 5 from J, leaving 11 bases between them. CDR1 and CDR2 from the germline V gene are SQVTM and ANQGSEA. The CDR3 runs 12 residues. CDR3 sequence reads: CSVGGGGTEAFF. CDR3 nucleotides: TGCAGCGTTGGGGGAGGGGGGACTGAAGCTTTCTTT.

The table lists this clone with a count of one. This rearrangement joins TRBV10-3 to TRBJ2-2, with D possibly matching TRBD2 (5 bases). The CDR3 is 15 amino acids. V lost 3 bases and J lost 5, with 13 bases in between. Germline CDR1 ENHRY, CDR2 SYGVKD. Written as DNA, the CDR3 is TGTGCCATCAGTGACCTTGGTGGAGGAACCGGGGAGCTGTTTTTT. Protein: CAISDLGGGTGELFF.

V and J are TRBV27 and TRBJ1-2; the D gene is possibly TRBD1 (6 bases). The CDR3 is 16 residues long. Between the trimmed V and J ends, which lost 2 bases and 0 bases, there was a span of 13 bases. CDR1 is MNHEY and CDR2 is SMNVEV in the germline V gene (reference sequence). CDR3 region: CASSLKGRGPNYGYTF. CDR3 in DNA: TGTGCCAGCAGTTTAAAGGGGCGGGGGCCTAACTATGGCTACACCTTC.

The V call is TRBV9, the J call TRBJ2-2, with 8 bases aligning to TRBD2. Germline-derived CDR1 and CDR2 are SGDLS and YYNGEE. Germline trimming cut 4 bases from V and 0 bases from J; bases unmatched to any gene: 5. There are 16 residues in the CDR3. CDR3 loop: CASSPPGLANTGELFF. CDR3 nucleotides: TGTGCCAGCAGCCCCCCGGGACTAGCGAACACCGGGGAGCTGTTTTTT.

The rearrangement links TRBV5-1 to TRBJ2-7, with 9 bases aligning to TRBD1. This CDR3 has 15 residues. Germline CDR1 and CDR2: SGHRS and YFSETQ. Trimming cost V 0 bases and J 2 bases; bases outside gene matches: 3. The CDR3 here is CASSLETGGAYEQYF. CDR3 coding DNA: TGCGCCAGCAGCTTGGAGACAGGGGGGGCCTACGAGCAGTACTTC.

The CDR3 region is CATAREGDTQYF. The CDR3 bases are TGTGCCACGGCGCGGGAGGGAGATACGCAGTATTTT. The gene calls are TRBV15 and TRBJ2-3; 9 nucleotides line up with TRBD2. CDR3 length equals 12 residues. Germline loops: CDR1 LNHNV, CDR2 YYDKDF (reference sequence). J gave up 5 bases and V 9 bases, and 3 bases lay outside the gene matches.

In its sample, this clone was seen a few times. The chain has TRBV2 and TRBJ1-2; possibly TRBD1 for D (5 bases). Per germline, CDR1 SNHLY and CDR2 FYNNEI. The CDR3 has 15 residues. Trimming left V 3 bases short and J 7 bases short, with 18 bases between. The CDR3 sequence: CASSEGRWGKLGYTF. The CDR3 region has the DNA TGTGCCAGCAGTGAGGGGAGGTGGGGGAAGCTTGGCTACACCTTC.

The chain employs TRBV5-6 and TRBJ2-3; 10 bases are a match to TRBD2. V gave up 1 base and J gave up 0 bases; unmatched junction bases: 11. CDR1 is SGHDT and CDR2 is YYEEEE in the germline V gene. The CDR3 has 19 amino acids. The CDR3 loop is CASSLLGERGGRSTDTQYF. CDR3 bases: TGTGCCAGCAGCTTGTTGGGCGAGCGGGGGGGCCGGAGCACAGATACGCAGTATTTT.

The count of this clone is one. This sequence joins TRBV28 and TRBJ2-7, with TRBD2 identical over 9 bases. The germline gives CDR1 MDHEN, CDR2 SYDVKM. The V gene end was trimmed by 7 bases and the J gene end by 0 bases; junction bases not matched to a gene: 13. CDR3 length equals 17 residues. In DNA, the CDR3 is TGTGCCAGCATGGAAAAGAGACTAGCGGCATACTCCTACGAGCAGTACTTC. Translation gives CASMEKRLAAYSYEQYF.

This rearrangement joins TRBV6-6 to TRBJ1-3; no reliable D call. CDR1 and CDR2 (germline): MNHNY, SVGAGI (reference sequence). V dropped 5 bases and J dropped 3 bases, with 14 bases sitting between them. The CDR3 is made up of 15 amino acids. CDR3 residues: CASSPPGGLGNTIYF. The CDR3 bases are TGTGCCAGCAGTCCCCCGGGCGGGCTTGGAAACACCATATATTTT.

The V and J genes are TRBV6-6 and TRBJ2-7; D possibly corresponds to TRBD1 (5 bases). Trimming removed 7 bases at V and 2 bases at J, with 21 bases between. The germline V gene encodes CDR1 MNHNY and CDR2 SVGAGI (reference sequence). The CDR3 length is 16 residues. The DNA for the CDR3 is TGTGCCAGCATTGCCAGGGCGGATCCTGACCCCTACGAGCAGTACTTC. This encodes CASIARADPDPYEQYF.

The rearrangement uses TRBV27 and TRBJ2-2; perhaps TRBD2 as D (7 bases). V lost 0 bases, J lost 1 base, and 24 bases lay in between. The germline V gene encodes CDR1 MNHEY and CDR2 SMNVEV (reference sequence). The length of the CDR3 is 21 residues. The CDR3 DNA reads TGTGCCAGCAGTTTATCTTTTCGGGGGGCCGTTTGGCGGCGGAACACCGGGGAGCTGTTTTTT. Residues: CASSLSFRGAVWRRNTGELFF.

The chain links TRBV7-8 to TRBJ1-1; D not certain. The CDR3 runs to 13 residues. Trimming shortened V by 1 base and J by 3 bases, and 6 bases separated the two germline ends. Germline CDR1 reads SGHVS; CDR2 reads FQNEAQ. CDR3 protein: CASSLDGYTEAFF. In nucleotides, the CDR3 is TGTGCCAGCAGCTTAGACGGGTACACTGAAGCTTTCTTT.

The chain carries TRBV19 and TRBJ1-1, with D possibly TRBD1 on 5 matching bases. With 4 bases removed from V and 6 bases from J, the gap between germline ends came to 12 bases. There are 13 residues in the CDR3. CDR1 and CDR2 (germline): LNHDA, SQIVND (reference sequence). CDR3 protein: CASSRAGGAEAFF. In DNA form, the CDR3 reads TGTGCCAGTAGTAGGGCAGGAGGGGCTGAAGCTTTCTTT.

The rearrangement uses TRBV5-1 and TRBJ2-1; 8 positions agree with TRBD1. The CDR3 loop spans 17 amino acids. Germline V CDR1 and CDR2: SGHRS, YFSETQ. V gave up 4 bases and J gave up 5 bases; unmatched junction bases: 14. The CDR3 here is CASSRIVPQGADNEQFF. For the CDR3, the DNA is TGCGCCAGCAGCCGTATCGTCCCCCAGGGGGCCGACAATGAGCAGTTCTTC.

The chain employs TRBV27 and TRBJ1-5; D not resolved. CDR3 size: 14 residues. Germline values: CDR1 MNHEY, CDR2 SMNVEV (reference sequence). Deletions cut 6 bases from V and 4 bases from J, with 13 bases between. In DNA, the CDR3 is TGTGCCAGCAGGTCGAGGCAGATAAATCAGCCCCAGCATTTT. Its protein product is CASRSRQINQPQHF.

CDR3 nucleotide sequence: TGTGCCACCCGAGCTACCGGGACAGCCCCCTACAATGAGCAGTTCTTC. Its protein product is CATRATGTAPYNEQFF. J is TRBJ2-1 and V is TRBV11-2, with 7 positions matching TRBD1. The CDR3 totals 16 residues. V lost 10 bases to trimming and J lost 2 bases; unmatched junction nucleotides: 14. The germline V gene has CDR1 SGHAT and CDR2 FQNNGV.

This sequence joins TRBV19 and TRBJ1-2; possible D gene TRBD1, 5 bases. The CDR3 is made up of 14 amino acids. Germline V gene data show CDR1 as LNHDA and CDR2 as SQIVND (reference sequence). V lost 5 bases to trimming and J lost 8 bases, with 18 bases between them. CDR3 residues: CASSSAGAGRGYTF. In nucleotides, the CDR3 is TGTGCCAGTAGTTCAGCCGGGGCCGGGAGAGGCTACACCTTC.

This clone was detected a few times. J is TRBJ1-3 and V is TRBV7-8; tentative D call: TRBD1 (6 bases). V was shortened by 3 bases and J by 3 bases, with 15 bases between the two germline ends. Germline V lookup: CDR1 SGHVS, CDR2 FQNEAQ. The CDR3 covers 16 residues. This CDR3 is CASSFGEGGGGNTIYF. The CDR3 DNA follows: TGTGCCAGCAGCTTCGGAGAAGGGGGGGGTGGAAACACCATATATTTT.

The J gene is TRBJ1-1, the V gene TRBV19; D possibly corresponds to TRBD1 (5 bases). CDR3 size: 14 residues. The V end was cut by 3 bases, the J end by 0 bases, with 8 bases between. Germline V CDR1 and CDR2: LNHDA, SQIVND (reference sequence). The chain's CDR3 is CASSMTELNTEAFF. DNA of the CDR3: TGTGCCAGTAGTATGACAGAATTGAACACTGAAGCTTTCTTT.

The chain has TRBV6-1 and TRBJ1-5, with D perhaps TRBD1 (5 bases). The CDR3 loop spans 15 amino acids. V dropped 3 bases and J dropped 7 bases, with 16 bases sitting between them. Germline V CDR1 and CDR2: MNHNS, SASEGT. CDR3 residues: CASSDPGRDDQPQHF. The DNA of the CDR3 is TGTGCCAGCAGTGACCCCGGGAGGGACGACCAGCCCCAGCATTTT.

The rearrangement uses TRBV6-4 and TRBJ1-6, with 7 bases lining up with TRBD1. The length of the CDR3 is 16 residues. Losses at the gene ends were 8 bases for V and 4 bases for J; bases not matched to a gene: 11. The germline V gene encodes CDR1 MRHNA and CDR2 SNTAGT. For the CDR3, the DNA is TGTGCCAGCTTGACCAGACCGGGACAGTATAATTCACCCCTCCACTTT. Amino acids: CASLTRPGQYNSPLHF.

The chain has TRBV21-1 and TRBJ1-2. TRBV21-1 is reported as a pseudogene. The CDR3 consists of 14 residues. CDR3: CASSGPGARYGYTF. CDR3 sequence (DNA): TGTGCCAGCAGCGGACCGGGAGCTCGATATGGCTACACCTTC.

The chain has TRBV6-5 and TRBJ1-1; unclear D gene. CDR1 MNHEY and CDR2 SVGAGI come from the germline V gene. The V end lost 6 bases, the J end lost 4 bases, and 15 bases lay between the germline ends. This CDR3 is built from 14 residues. The CDR3 here is CASSRPAGSTEAFF. The CDR3 DNA is TGTGCCAGCAGCCGGCCCGCGGGGTCCACTGAAGCTTTCTTT.

The chain uses TRBV18 and TRBJ2-3; possibly TRBD1 for D (5 bases). V lost 8 bases and J 1 base, leaving 10 bases between the germline ends. This CDR3 has 13 amino acids. Germline CDR1 is KGHSH and CDR2 is LQKENI. In DNA form, the CDR3 reads TGTGCCAGCCACCAGGGTGGCACAGATACGCAGTATTTT. It encodes CASHQGGTDTQYF. The whole variable domain, remainder taken from reference TRBV18 and TRBJ2-3, is NAGVMQNPRHLVRRRGQEARLRCSPMKGHSHVYWYRQLPEEGLKFMVYLQKENIIDESGMPKERFSAEFPKEGPSILRIQQVVRGDSAAYFCASHQGGTDTQYFGPGTRLTVL.

This chain uses TRBV11-2 with TRBJ1-2; D remains ambiguous. V gave up 2 bases and J gave up 5 bases, with 9 bases separating them. Germline CDR1 SGHAT, CDR2 FQNNGV. This CDR3 is built from 13 residues. The CDR3 bases are TGTGCCAGCAGCTTATCCGAGTTTTATGGCTACACCTTC. This codes for CASSLSEFYGYTF.

This clone occurred a few times. The rearrangement links TRBV11-2 to TRBJ2-2; 7 bases align to TRBD2. Germline-derived CDR1 and CDR2 are SGHAT and FQNNGV. The V and J ends lost 4 bases and 10 bases, in that order; junction bases with no gene match: 6. The CDR3 is made up of 13 amino acids. The CDR3 DNA reads as TGTGCCAGCAGCTCCCTCCGGGAGGAGGAGCTGTTTTTT. Amino acid sequence: CASSSLREEELFF.

The J gene is TRBJ1-4, the V gene TRBV5-1, with D possibly TRBD1 on 6 matching bases. The CDR3 has 14 residues. Trimming took 4 bases from V and 4 from J, leaving 11 bases between them. Germline CDR1 reads SGHRS; CDR2 reads YFSETQ. This chain's CDR3 is CASSQQGNNEKLFF. DNA of the CDR3: TGCGCCAGCAGCCAACAGGGAAATAATGAAAAACTGTTTTTT.

This chain links TRBV9 with TRBJ2-3; TRBD2 matches at 8 bases. This CDR3 is 16 amino acids long. V trimming: 4 bases; J trimming: 0 bases; junction bases outside the gene matches: 7. The germline V gene encodes CDR1 SGDLS and CDR2 YYNGEE. The CDR3 sequence is CASSSAASGSTDTQYF. CDR3 nucleotide sequence: TGTGCCAGCAGCTCGGCAGCTAGCGGGAGCACAGATACGCAGTATTTT.

The chain has TRBV4-3 and TRBJ2-5; TRBD1 matches at 9 bases. Unmatched junction bases numbered 4, after V lost 0 bases and J lost 2 bases. This CDR3 region has 16 residues. The germline gives CDR1 LGHNA, CDR2 YSLEER. The CDR3: CASSQDDRGGQETQYF. The CDR3, as DNA: TGCGCCAGCAGCCAAGATGACAGGGGGGGACAAGAGACCCAGTACTTC.

Here the CDR3 reads CASSTDRGSTEAFF. The CDR3 DNA reads TGTGCCAGTAGTACAGACAGGGGTAGCACTGAAGCTTTCTTT. This sequence joins TRBV19 and TRBJ1-1; 8 bases line up with TRBD1. The germline CDR1 and CDR2 sequences are LNHDA and SQIVND (reference sequence). Germline trimming cut 4 bases from V and 4 bases from J; bases unmatched to any gene: 5. This CDR3 contains 14 residues. Looking up the rest from reference TRBV19 and TRBJ1-1 gives the full variable domain: DGGITQSPKYLFRKEGQNVTLSCEQNLNHDAMYWYRQDPGQGLRLIYYSQIVNDFQKGDIAEGYSVSREKKESFPLTVTSAQKNPTAFYLCASSTDRGSTEAFFGQGTRLTVV.